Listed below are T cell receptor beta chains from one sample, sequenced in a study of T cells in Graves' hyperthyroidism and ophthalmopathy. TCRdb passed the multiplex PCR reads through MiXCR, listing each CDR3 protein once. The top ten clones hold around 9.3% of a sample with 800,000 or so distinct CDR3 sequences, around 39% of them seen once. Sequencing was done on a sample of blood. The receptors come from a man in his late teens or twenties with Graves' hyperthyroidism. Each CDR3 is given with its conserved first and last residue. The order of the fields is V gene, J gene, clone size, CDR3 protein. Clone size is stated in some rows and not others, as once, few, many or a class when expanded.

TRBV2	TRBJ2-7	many	CAMGSGVSEQYF
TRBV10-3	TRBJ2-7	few	CAISDEDSSYEQYF
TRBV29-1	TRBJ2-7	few	CSGLGQSYEQYF
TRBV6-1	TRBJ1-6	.	CASSGRDQPLHF
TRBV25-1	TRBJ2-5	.	CASRRGTGTQETQYF
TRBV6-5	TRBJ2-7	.	CASSLAGDTYYEQYF
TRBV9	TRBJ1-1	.	CASSVGPMIAEAFF
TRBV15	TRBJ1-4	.	CATSGDRANEKLFF
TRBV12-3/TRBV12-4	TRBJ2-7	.	CASTLLGSGGPYEQYF
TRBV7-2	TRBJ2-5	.	CASSPRVRQETQYF
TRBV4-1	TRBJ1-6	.	CASSQEVVDSPLHF
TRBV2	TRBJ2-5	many	CASSFYGAEETQYF
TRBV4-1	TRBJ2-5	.	CASSQLWGRAQYF
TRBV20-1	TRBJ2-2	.	CSARDRDTGELFF
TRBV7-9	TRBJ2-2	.	CASSFARTGGNTGELFF
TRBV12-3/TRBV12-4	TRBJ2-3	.	CASSFSWEADTQYF